This entry describes one T cell receptor beta chain. This specimen comes from a study of blood T cell dynamics during melanoma immunotherapy. As for time point: pre-treatment baseline. Method: immunoSEQ multiplex PCR; TCRdb's copy keeps in-frame clones and lacks some. The table shows over 10,000 clones, with around 84% occurring only once. V was clipped by 3 bases and J by 3 bases; unmatched bases: 6. CDR3 size: 14 residues. Germline V gene lookup returns CDR1 SGDLS and CDR2 YYNGEE. The clonotype was recovered from a human donor with melanoma. This specimen consisted of blood, obtained from a patient treated with checkpoint blockade. V gene TRBV9 combines with J gene TRBJ2-7; 7 positions agree with TRBD2. CDR3 protein: CASSARGDSYEQYF. The CDR3 bases are TGTGCCAGCAGCGCCCGGGGGGATAGCTACGAGCAGTACTTC. Drawing the rest from reference TRBV9 and TRBJ2-7, the complete variable domain is DSGVTQTPKHLITATGQRVTLRCSPRSGDLSVYWYQQSLDQGLQFLIQYYNGEERAKGNILERFSAQQFPDLHSELNLSSLELGDSALYFCASSARGDSYEQYFGPGTRLTVT.